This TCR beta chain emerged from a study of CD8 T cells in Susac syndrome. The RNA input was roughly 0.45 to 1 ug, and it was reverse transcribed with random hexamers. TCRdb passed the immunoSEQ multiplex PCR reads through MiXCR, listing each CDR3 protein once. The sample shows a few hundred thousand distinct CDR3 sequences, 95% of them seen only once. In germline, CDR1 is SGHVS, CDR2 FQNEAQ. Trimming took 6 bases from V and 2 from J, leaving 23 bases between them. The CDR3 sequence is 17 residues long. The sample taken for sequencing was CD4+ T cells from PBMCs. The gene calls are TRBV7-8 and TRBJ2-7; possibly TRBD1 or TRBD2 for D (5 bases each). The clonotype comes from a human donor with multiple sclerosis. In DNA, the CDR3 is TGTGCCAGCAGTCCCGGGACGGGCAGCCACTCACCCTACGAGCAGTACTTC. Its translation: CASSPGTGSHSPYEQYF. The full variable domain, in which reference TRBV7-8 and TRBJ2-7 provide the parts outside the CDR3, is GAGVSQSPRYKVAKRGQDVALRCDPISGHVSLFWYQQALGQGPEFLTYFQNEAQLDKSGLPSDRFFAERPEGSVSTLKIQRTQQEDSAVYLCASSPGTGSHSPYEQYFGPGTRLTVT.